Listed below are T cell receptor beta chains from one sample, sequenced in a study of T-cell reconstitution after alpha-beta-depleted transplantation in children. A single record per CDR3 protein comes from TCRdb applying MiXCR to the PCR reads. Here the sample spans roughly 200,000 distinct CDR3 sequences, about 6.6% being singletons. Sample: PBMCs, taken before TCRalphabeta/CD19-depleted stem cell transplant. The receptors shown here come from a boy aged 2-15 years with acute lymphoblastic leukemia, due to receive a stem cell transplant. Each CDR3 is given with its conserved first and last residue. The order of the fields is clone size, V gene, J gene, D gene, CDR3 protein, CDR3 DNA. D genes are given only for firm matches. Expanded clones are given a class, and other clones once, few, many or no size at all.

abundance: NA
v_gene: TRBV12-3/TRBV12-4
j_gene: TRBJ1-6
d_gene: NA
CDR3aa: CASSLTGSHSPLHF
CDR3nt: TGTGCCAGCAGTTTGACTGGAAGTCATTCACCCCTCCACTTT

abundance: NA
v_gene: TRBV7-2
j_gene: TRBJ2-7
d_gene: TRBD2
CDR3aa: CASSPGLGAYEQYF
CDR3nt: TGTGCCAGCAGCCCGGGACTAGGTGCCTACGAGCAGTACTTC

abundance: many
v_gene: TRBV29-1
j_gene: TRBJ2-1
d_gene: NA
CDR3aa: CSVNRVISYNEQFF
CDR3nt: TGCAGCGTGAACAGGGTCATCTCCTACAATGAGCAGTTCTTC

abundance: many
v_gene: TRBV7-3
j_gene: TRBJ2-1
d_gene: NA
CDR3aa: CASSLGSDPDEQFF
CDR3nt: TGTGCCAGCAGCTTAGGCAGTGATCCTGATGAGCAGTTCTTC

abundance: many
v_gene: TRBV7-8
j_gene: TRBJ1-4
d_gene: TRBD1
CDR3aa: CASSLATGQGHEKLFF
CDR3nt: TGTGCCAGCAGCTTAGCGACCGGACAGGGGCATGAAAAACTGTTTTTT

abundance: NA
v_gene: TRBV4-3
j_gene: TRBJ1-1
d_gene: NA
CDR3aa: CASSQLTGSEAFF
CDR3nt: TGCGCCAGCAGCCAATTAACCGGGTCCGAAGCTTTCTTT

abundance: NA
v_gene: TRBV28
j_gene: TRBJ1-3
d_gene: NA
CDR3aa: CASLGGKTGNTIYF
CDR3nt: TGTGCCAGCCTCGGGGGGAAGACTGGAAACACCATATATTTT

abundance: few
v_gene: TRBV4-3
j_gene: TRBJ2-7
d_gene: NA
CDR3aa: CASSEVTGRNEQYF
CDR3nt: TGCGCCAGCAGCGAAGTTACAGGTAGAAACGAGCAGTACTTC

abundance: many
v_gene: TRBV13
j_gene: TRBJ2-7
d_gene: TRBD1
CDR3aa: CASSGPGQGDGEQYF
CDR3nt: TGTGCCAGCAGCGGCCCGGGACAGGGGGATGGTGAGCAGTACTTC

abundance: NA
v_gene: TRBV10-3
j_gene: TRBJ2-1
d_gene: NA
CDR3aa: CAISLFGSASEGEQFF
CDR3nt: TGTGCCATCAGTTTGTTCGGTAGCGCTTCGGAGGGTGAGCAGTTCTTC

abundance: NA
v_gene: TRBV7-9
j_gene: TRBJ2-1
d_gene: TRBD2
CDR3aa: CASSVGAGGTDEQFF
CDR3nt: TGTGCCAGCAGCGTAGGAGCGGGAGGTACGGATGAGCAGTTCTTC

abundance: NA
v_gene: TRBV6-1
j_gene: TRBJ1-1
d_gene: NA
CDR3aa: CASREGGGETEAFF
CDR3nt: TGTGCCAGCAGAGAAGGCGGAGGTGAGACTGAAGCTTTCTTT

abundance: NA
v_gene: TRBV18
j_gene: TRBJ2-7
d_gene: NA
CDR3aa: CASSPPGTNQLEQYF
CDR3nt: TGTGCCAGCTCACCACCGGGAACCAACCAACTCGAGCAGTACTTC

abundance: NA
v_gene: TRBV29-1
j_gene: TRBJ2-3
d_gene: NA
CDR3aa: CRAGTDTQYF
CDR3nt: TGCAGGGCAGGCACAGATACGCAGTATTTT

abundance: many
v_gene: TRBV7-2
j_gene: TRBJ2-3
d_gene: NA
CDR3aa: CASSLVGTDTQYF
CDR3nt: TGTGCCAGCAGCTTAGTGGGGACAGATACGCAGTATTTT

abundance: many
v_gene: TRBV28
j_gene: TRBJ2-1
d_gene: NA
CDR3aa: CASSFQGDDEQFF
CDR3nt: TGTGCCAGCAGTTTTCAAGGGGACGATGAGCAGTTCTTC

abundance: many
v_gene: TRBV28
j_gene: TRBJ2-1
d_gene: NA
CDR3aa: CASSLSTHGGSYNEQFF
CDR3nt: TGTGCCAGCAGTTTATCAACCCATGGGGGCTCCTACAATGAGCAGTTCTTC

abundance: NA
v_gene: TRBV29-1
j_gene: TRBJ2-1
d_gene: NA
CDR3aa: CSVDSNEQFF
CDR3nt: TGCAGCGTCGACAGCAATGAGCAGTTCTTC

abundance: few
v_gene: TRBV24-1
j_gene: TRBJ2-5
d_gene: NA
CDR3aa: CATSEGGGETQYF
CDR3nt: TGTGCCACCAGTGAAGGCGGCGGAGAGACCCAGTACTTC

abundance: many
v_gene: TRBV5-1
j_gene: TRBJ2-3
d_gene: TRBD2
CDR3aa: CASSSALAGVTDTQYF
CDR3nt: TGCGCCAGCAGCTCCGCCCTAGCGGGAGTAACAGATACGCAGTATTTT

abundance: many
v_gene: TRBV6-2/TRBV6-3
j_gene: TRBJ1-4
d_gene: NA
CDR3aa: CASSYKDTGNEKLFF
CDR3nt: TGTGCCAGCAGTTACAAGGACACCGGTAATGAAAAACTGTTTTTT

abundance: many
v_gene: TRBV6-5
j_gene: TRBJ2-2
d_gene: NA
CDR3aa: CASSYPGAGELFF
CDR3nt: TGTGCCAGCAGTTACCCCGGTGCCGGGGAGCTGTTTTTT

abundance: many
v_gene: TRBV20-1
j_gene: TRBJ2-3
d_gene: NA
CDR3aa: CSARDGDTQYF
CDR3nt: TGCAGTGCTAGAGACGGAGATACGCAGTATTTT

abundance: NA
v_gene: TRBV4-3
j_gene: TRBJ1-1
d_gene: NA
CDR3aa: CASSQGVGVNTEAFF
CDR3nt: TGCGCCAGCAGCCAAGGGGTAGGGGTGAACACTGAAGCTTTCTTT

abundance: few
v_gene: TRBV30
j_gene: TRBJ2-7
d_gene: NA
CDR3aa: CAWRNRGIVGYEQYF
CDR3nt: TGTGCCTGGAGGAATAGAGGGATAGTTGGCTACGAGCAGTACTTC

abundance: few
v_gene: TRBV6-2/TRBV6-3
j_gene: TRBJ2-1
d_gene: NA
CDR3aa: CASTPTRSPREHNEQFF
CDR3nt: TGTGCCAGCACCCCGACCCGTTCTCCGCGGGAACACAATGAGCAGTTCTTC

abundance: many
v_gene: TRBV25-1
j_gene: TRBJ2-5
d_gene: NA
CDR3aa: CASSDRSQRETQYF
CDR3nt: TGTGCCAGCAGTGATCGCTCCCAGCGGGAGACCCAGTACTTC

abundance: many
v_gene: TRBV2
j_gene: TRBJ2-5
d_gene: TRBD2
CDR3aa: CASRPGLAGVETQYF
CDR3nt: TGTGCCAGCAGACCGGGACTAGCGGGAGTGGAGACCCAGTACTTC

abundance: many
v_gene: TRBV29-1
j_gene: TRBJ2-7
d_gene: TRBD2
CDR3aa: CSVEGRTSGSTPTYEQYF
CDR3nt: TGCAGCGTTGAAGGCAGGACTAGCGGGAGTACCCCCACCTACGAGCAGTACTTC

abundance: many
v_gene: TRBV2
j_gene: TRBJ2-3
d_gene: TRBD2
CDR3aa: CASSGLAGTDTQYF
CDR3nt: TGTGCCAGCAGTGGACTAGCGGGAACAGATACGCAGTATTTT

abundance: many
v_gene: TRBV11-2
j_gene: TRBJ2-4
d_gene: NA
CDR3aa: CASSPQGAKNIQYF
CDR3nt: TGTGCCAGCAGCCCACAGGGAGCCAAAAACATTCAGTACTTC

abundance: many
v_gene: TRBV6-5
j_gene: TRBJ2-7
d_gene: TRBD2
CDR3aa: CASSYSVAGGYEQYF
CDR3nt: TGTGCCAGCAGTTACTCGGTAGCGGGGGGCTACGAGCAGTACTTC